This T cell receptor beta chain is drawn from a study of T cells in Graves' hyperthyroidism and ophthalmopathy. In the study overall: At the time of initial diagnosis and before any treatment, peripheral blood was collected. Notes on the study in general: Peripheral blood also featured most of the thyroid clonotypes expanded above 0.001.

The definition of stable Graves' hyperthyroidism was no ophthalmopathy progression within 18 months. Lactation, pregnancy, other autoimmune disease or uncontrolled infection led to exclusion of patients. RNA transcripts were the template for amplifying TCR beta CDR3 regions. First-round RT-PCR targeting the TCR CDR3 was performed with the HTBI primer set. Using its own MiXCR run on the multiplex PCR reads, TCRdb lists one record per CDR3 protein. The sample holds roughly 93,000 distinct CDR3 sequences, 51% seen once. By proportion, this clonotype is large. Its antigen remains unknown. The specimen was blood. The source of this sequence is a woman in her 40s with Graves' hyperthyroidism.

CDR3 protein: CSVERDRATEAFF. The CDR3 nucleotides read TGCAGCGTTGAACGGGACAGGGCAACTGAAGCTTTCTTT. The chain employs TRBV29-1 and TRBJ1-1, with 9 bases that match TRBD1. This CDR3 region has 13 residues. Germline V CDR1 and CDR2: SQVTM, ANQGSEA. Trimming at V came to 2 bases and at J to 5 bases, leaving 3 bases not matched to a gene.